This T cell receptor (beta chain) was captured in a study of T cells in Graves' hyperthyroidism and ophthalmopathy. Amplification targeted TCR beta CDR3 regions from RNA transcripts. Researchers ran a first-round RT-PCR on the TCR CDR3 using the HTBI primer set. Via MiXCR, TCRdb re-called the multiplex PCR reads, giving one row per CDR3 protein. The sample includes around 400,000 distinct CDR3 sequences, around 15% of them seen just once. Ophthalmopathy patients had Clinical Activity Score at least 3, NOSPECS grade at least 4, duration under 3 months. Not enrolled were patients with uncontrolled infection, other autoimmune disease, pregnancy or lactation. The sequence was obtained from a woman aged 55-70 years with Graves' ophthalmopathy. The sequenced material came from blood.

CDR3 region: CASSPQRPSTDTQYF. The CDR3, as DNA: TGTGCCAGCAGTCCACAGCGACCTAGCACAGATACGCAGTATTTT. The V gene is TRBV28, the J gene TRBJ2-3; D unresolved. Trimming removed 5 bases at V and 0 bases at J, with 12 bases between. This CDR3 comprises 15 residues. Germline CDR1 is MDHEN and CDR2 is SYDVKM.